Sequencing of this TCR beta chain was carried out in a study of tissue T cells after allogeneic stem cell transplantation. The study's findings and limits: Few T cell clones were shared across patients, but motif clusters showed tissue-specific shared signatures. Anatomically similar tissues had similar TCR repertoires within each patient. The patient cohort was small and clinically heterogeneous, with limited sampling depth. Which tissue TCRs were alloreactive or antigen-specific was not determined. Some clones might be persisting host cells.

V lost 1 base to trimming and J lost 7 bases; unmatched junction nucleotides: 4. CDR1 and CDR2 (germline): NNHNN, SYGAGS (reference sequence). The CDR3 has 14 amino acids. With respect to this clone: What it binds is unknown. Gene names and germline refer to mouse. Sequencing ends 1 residue short of the CDR3 end; the germline J gene provides the rest.

Here immunoSEQ multiplex PCR was the method, and the copy in TCRdb shows in-frame clones only, minus some. The sample contains under 1,500 clones, approximately 57% of which appear only once. Sequencing used skin. The rearrangement joins TRBV13-2 to TRBJ2-5, with TRBD1 matching over 9 bases. The clonotype comes from a female BALB/c mouse in good health. Mice of this strain are of MHC haplotype H2-d. The CDR3 protein is CASGDRTGEYTQYF. The sequenced part of the CDR3 DNA is TGTGCCAGCGGTGATAGGACAGGGGAATACACCCAGTAC.